The present T cell receptor (beta chain) was sequenced within a study of shared clonotypes between healthy human individuals. Study findings and constraints: What rarefaction showed was incomplete sorted-subset sequencing despite large depth.

Data came from immunoSEQ multiplex PCR; TCRdb stores just in-frame clones and leaves some out. The repertoire holds about 990,000 clones, with about four fifths as singletons. Donation came from healthy HIV-negative adults that had no recent acute infections or vaccinations. With regard to this clone: Its antigen is not identified.

The clonotype was recovered from a man younger than 35 in good health. Some clones in this sample may be carry-over from other donors' samples. Specimen: memory CD4+ T cells from PBMCs. Regarding subset: CD45RA-negative fraction.

The CDR3 spells CASSPEGGEVEQYF. CDR3 bases: TGTGCCAGCTCACCAGAGGGGGGGGAAGTCGAGCAGTACTTC. J is TRBJ2-7 and V is TRBV18, with D possibly matching TRBD2 (7 bases). Trimming took off 2 bases at V and 6 bases at J, with 14 bases between the two ends. The CDR3 length is 14 residues. Per the germline V gene, CDR1 is KGHSH and CDR2 is LQKENI.